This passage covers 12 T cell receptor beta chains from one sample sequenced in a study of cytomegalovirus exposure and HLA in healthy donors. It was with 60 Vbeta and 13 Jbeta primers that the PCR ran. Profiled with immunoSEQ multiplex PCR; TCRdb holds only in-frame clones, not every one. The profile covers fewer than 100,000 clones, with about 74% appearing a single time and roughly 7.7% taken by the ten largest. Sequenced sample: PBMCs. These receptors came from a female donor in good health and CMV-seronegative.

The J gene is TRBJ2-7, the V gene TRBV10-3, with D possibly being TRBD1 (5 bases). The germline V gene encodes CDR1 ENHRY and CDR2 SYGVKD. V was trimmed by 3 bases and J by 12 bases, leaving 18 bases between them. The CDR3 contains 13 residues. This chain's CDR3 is CAISDPRQVGRYF. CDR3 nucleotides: TGTGCCATCAGTGACCCCCGGCAGGTGGGGCGGTACTTC.

CDR3 amino acids: CASSTGTEKNIQYF. The CDR3, as DNA: TGTGCCAGCAGCACCGGGACAGAAAAAAACATTCAGTACTTC. The chain is built from TRBV5-4 and TRBJ2-4, with 7 bases identical to TRBD1. J was trimmed by 4 bases and V by 4 bases; bases with no gene match: 5. Germline V CDR1 and CDR2: SGHNT, YYREEE (reference sequence). The CDR3 totals 14 residues.

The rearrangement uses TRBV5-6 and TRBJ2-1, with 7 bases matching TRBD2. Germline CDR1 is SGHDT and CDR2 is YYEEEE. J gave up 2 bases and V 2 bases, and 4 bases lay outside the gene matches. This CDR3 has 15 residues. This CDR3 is CASSLTGGAYNEQFF. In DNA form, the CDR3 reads TGTGCCAGCAGCTTAACGGGAGGTGCCTACAATGAGCAGTTCTTC.

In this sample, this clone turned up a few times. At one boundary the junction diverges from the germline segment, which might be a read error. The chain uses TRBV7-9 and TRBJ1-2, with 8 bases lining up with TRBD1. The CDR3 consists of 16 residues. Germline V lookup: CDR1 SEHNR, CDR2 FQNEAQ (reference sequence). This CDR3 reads CSSSLDFRGRIYGYTF. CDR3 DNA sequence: TGTTCCAGCAGCTTAGACTTCAGGGGGCGCATCTATGGCTACACCTTC.

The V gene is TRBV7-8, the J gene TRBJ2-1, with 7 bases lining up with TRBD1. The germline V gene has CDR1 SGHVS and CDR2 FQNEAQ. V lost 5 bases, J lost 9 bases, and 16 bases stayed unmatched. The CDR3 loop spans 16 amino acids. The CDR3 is CASSPRTGITRGEQFF. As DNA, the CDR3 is TGTGCCAGCAGCCCAAGGACAGGTATCACCCGGGGTGAGCAGTTCTTC.

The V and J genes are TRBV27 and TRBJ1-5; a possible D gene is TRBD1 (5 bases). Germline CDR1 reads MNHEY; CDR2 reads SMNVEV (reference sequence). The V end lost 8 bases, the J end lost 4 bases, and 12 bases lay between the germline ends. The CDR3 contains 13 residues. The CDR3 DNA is TGTGCCAGCCAGCGGGCAGGGAATCAGCCCCAGCATTTT. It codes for CASQRAGNQPQHF.

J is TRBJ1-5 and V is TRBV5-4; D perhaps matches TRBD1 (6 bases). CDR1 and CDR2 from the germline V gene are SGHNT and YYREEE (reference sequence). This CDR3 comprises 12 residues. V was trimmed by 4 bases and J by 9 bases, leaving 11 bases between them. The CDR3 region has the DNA TGTGCCAGCAGCAGACAGGACGGGCCCCAGCATTTT. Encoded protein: CASSRQDGPQHF.

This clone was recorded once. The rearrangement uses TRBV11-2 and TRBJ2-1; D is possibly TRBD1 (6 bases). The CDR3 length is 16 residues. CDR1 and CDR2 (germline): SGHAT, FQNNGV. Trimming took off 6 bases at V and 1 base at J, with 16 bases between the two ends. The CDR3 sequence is CASRWAAQGSYNEQFF. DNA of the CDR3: TGTGCCAGCAGATGGGCTGCGCAGGGGTCCTACAATGAGCAGTTCTTC.

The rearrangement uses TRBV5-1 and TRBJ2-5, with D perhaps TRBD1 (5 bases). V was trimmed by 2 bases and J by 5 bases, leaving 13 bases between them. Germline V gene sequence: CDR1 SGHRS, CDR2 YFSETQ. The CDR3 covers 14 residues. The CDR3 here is CASSLYTGTETQYF. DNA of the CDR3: TGCGCCAGCAGCTTATATACAGGCACGGAGACCCAGTACTTC.

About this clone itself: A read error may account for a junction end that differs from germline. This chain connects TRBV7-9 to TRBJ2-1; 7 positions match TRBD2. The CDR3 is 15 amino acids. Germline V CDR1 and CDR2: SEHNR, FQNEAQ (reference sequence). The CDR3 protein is CSSSLYTSDYNEQFF. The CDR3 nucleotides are TGTTCCAGCAGCTTATACACTAGCGACTACAATGAGCAGTTCTTC. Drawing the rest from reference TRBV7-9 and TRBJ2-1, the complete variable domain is DTGVSQNPRHKITKRGQNVTFRCDPISEHNRLYWYRQTLGQGPEFLTYFQNEAQLEKSRLLSDRFSAERPKGSFSTLEIQRTEQGDSAMYLCSSSLYTSDYNEQFFGPGTRLTVL.

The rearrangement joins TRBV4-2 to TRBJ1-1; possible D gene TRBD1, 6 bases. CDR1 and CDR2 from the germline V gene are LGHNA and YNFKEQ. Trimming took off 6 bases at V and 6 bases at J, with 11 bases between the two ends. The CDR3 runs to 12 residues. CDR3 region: CASRSGESEAFF. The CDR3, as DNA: TGTGCCAGCAGATCAGGGGAGTCTGAAGCTTTCTTT.

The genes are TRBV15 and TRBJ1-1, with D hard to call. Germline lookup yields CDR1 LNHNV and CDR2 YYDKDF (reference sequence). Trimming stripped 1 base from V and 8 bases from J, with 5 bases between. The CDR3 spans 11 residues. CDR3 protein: CATSRVREAFF. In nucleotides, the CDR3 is TGTGCCACCAGCAGAGTCCGGGAAGCTTTCTTT.